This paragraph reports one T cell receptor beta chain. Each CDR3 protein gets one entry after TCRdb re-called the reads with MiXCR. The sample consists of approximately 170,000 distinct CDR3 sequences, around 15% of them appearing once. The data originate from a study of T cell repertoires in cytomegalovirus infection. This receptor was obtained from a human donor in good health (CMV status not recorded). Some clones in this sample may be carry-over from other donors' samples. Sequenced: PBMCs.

Written as DNA, the CDR3 is TGTGCCAGCAGCCGCAGGGGTGTACGTGGCTACACCTTC. Translation gives CASSRRGVRGYTF. The gene calls are TRBV9 and TRBJ1-2; TRBD1 might be the D (6 bases). Germline CDR1 and CDR2: SGDLS and YYNGEE. Deletions cut 4 bases from V and 7 bases from J, with 14 bases between. The CDR3 contains 13 residues.